Below are 27 T cell receptor beta chains sequenced from a single sample in a study of T cell responses to AZD1222 COVID-19 vaccine. Clones were read by immunoSEQ multiplex PCR, and TCRdb kept only the in-frame ones, dropping some. The sample lists 70,000 to 100,000 clones; about 94% were seen once. The sample in question was peripheral blood, obtained 28 days after the second AZD1222 dose. All receptors come from an adult who received the AZD1222 COVID-19 vaccine.

The chain carries TRBV15 and TRBJ1-1; TRBD1 matches 8 bases. The V segment lost 1 base and the J segment 5 bases; nucleotides outside the gene matches: 12. Germline V CDR1 and CDR2: LNHNV, YYDKDF (reference sequence). The CDR3 has 17 residues. CDR3 nucleotides: TGTGCCACCAGCAGAGCTTACCCCAGGGGGCCGGGGACTGAAGCTTTCTTT. It yields the protein CATSRAYPRGPGTEAFF.

This chain links TRBV3-1 (or the pseudogene TRBV3-2) with TRBJ2-5; D is ambiguous. V gave up 6 bases and J gave up 2 bases, with 10 bases separating them. The CDR3 runs 13 residues. Germline V gene sequence: CDR1 LGHDT, CDR2 YNNKEL (reference sequence). CDR3 sequence: CASSLFSQETQYF. In DNA, the CDR3 is TGTGCCAGCAGTCTCTTCTCACAAGAGACCCAGTACTTC.

This chain uses TRBV2 with TRBJ2-1, with D possibly being TRBD1 or TRBD2 (5 bases each). Trimming removed 7 bases from V and 7 bases from J, with 14 bases in between. CDR3 length: 13 amino acids. Germline V gene lookup returns CDR1 SNHLY and CDR2 FYNNEI. The CDR3 sequence: CASMPGPGNEQFF. CDR3 nucleotide sequence: TGTGCCAGCATGCCGGGACCGGGGAATGAGCAGTTCTTC. Full variable domain (missing parts from reference TRBV2 and TRBJ2-1): EPEVTQTPSHQVTQMGQEVILRCVPISNHLYFYWYRQILGQKVEFLVSFYNNEISEKSEIFDDQFSVERPDGSNFTLKIRSTKLEDSAMYFCASMPGPGNEQFFGPGTRLTVL.

The chain carries TRBV4-1 and TRBJ2-1; 11 nucleotides line up with TRBD2. From germline, CDR1 is MGHRA and CDR2 YSYEKL. The junction had 13 bases not matched to a gene; V was cut back by 1 base and J by 8 bases. The CDR3 spans 18 residues. CDR3 sequence reads: CASSQAPGASGGYDEQFF. For the CDR3, the DNA is TGCGCCAGCAGCCAAGCCCCGGGGGCTAGCGGGGGGTATGATGAGCAGTTCTTC.

The chain carries TRBV7-2 and TRBJ2-1; D may be TRBD2 (5 bases). The length of the CDR3 is 16 residues. V gave up 1 base and J gave up 10 bases, with 20 bases separating them. Germline-derived CDR1 and CDR2 are SGHTA and FQGNSA. The DNA for the CDR3 is TGTGCCAGCAGCTTAGTGTCGCGGGTGGTCTTCGAGGAGCAGTTCTTC. Protein product: CASSLVSRVVFEEQFF.

The chain has TRBV5-1 and TRBJ1-6; 8 bases match TRBD1. The CDR3 has 17 amino acids. Germline V gives CDR1 SGHRS, CDR2 YFSETQ. Trimming cost V 4 bases and J 0 bases; bases outside gene matches: 6. CDR3 sequence (DNA): TGCGCCAGCAGCCCTACAGGGGGAAACTCCTATAATTCACCCCTCCACTTT. Encoded protein: CASSPTGGNSYNSPLHF.

This chain joins TRBV5-4 and TRBJ2-6; 12 bases fit TRBD1. V lost 4 bases to trimming and J lost 0 bases; unmatched junction nucleotides: 2. Germline V CDR1 and CDR2: SGHNT, YYREEE (reference sequence). The CDR3 runs to 17 residues. DNA for the CDR3: TGTGCCAGCAGCCTGGGACAGGGGGCCTCTGGGGCCAACGTCCTGACTTTC. It specifies CASSLGQGASGANVLTF.

V gene TRBV28 combines with J gene TRBJ1-5, with D perhaps matching TRBD1 (5 bases). The V gene lost 2 bases and the J gene lost 1 base, with 9 bases spanning the gap. This CDR3 spans 15 amino acids. Germline V lookup: CDR1 MDHEN, CDR2 SYDVKM. The chain's CDR3 is CASSLMGDSNQPQHF. The CDR3 bases are TGTGCCAGCAGTTTAATGGGGGACAGCAATCAGCCCCAGCATTTT.

The chain employs TRBV5-8 and TRBJ1-2, with TRBD1 matching 7 bases. This CDR3 region has 15 residues. V gave up 1 base and J gave up 3 bases; unmatched junction bases: 6. In germline, CDR1 is SGHTS, CDR2 YDEGEE. CDR3 residues: CASSLWSGGHYGYTF. The CDR3 nucleotides are TGTGCCAGCAGCTTGTGGTCAGGGGGGCACTATGGCTACACCTTC.

CDR3 loop: CAWSMFGQGSEKLFF. Written as DNA, the CDR3 is TGTGCCTGGAGTATGTTTGGACAGGGGAGTGAAAAACTGTTTTTT. The chain links TRBV30 to TRBJ1-4; 9 bases match TRBD1. Germline assignment: CDR1 GTSNPN and CDR2 SVGIG (reference sequence). CDR3 length equals 15 residues. After removal of 2 bases from V and 7 bases from J, the junction contained 8 bases not matched to a gene. Looking up the rest from reference TRBV30 and TRBJ1-4 gives the full variable domain: SQTIHQWPATLVQPVGSPLSLECTVEGTSNPNLYWYRQAAGRGLQLLFYSVGIGQISSEVPQNLSASRPQDRQFILSSKKLLLSDSGFYLCAWSMFGQGSEKLFFGSGTQLSVL.

The chain carries TRBV7-2 and TRBJ1-2; the D is unclear. The CDR3 extends over 11 amino acids. The V and J ends lost 6 bases and 4 bases respectively, with 6 bases between them. The germline V gene encodes CDR1 SGHTA and CDR2 FQGNSA. The CDR3: CASRGFYGYTF. As DNA, the CDR3 is TGTGCCAGCAGAGGGTTCTATGGCTACACCTTC.

This clone appeared a single time. The rearrangement joins TRBV29-1 to TRBJ1-2, with TRBD1 matching over 7 bases. V lost 4 bases, J lost 8 bases, and 19 bases stayed unmatched. CDR1 is SQVTM, CDR2 ANQGSEA, per germline. The CDR3 length is 16 residues. The CDR3 loop reads CSVVRGTGVRNVGYTF. The CDR3 region has the DNA TGCAGCGTTGTTAGGGGTACAGGGGTTCGAAATGTCGGCTACACCTTC.

The genes are TRBV6-2 or TRBV6-3 and TRBJ2-1; 8 bases map to TRBD2. The CDR3 loop spans 17 amino acids. The germline gives CDR1 MNHEY, CDR2 SVGEGT. The trim removed 2 bases at V and 0 bases at J, leaving 6 bases unmatched. The CDR3 nucleotides are TGTGCCAGCAGTTACGTGGCGGGGGGACCCTCCTACAATGAGCAGTTCTTC. Its translation is CASSYVAGGPSYNEQFF.

The V call is TRBV9, the J call TRBJ1-3; no clear D gene. The CDR3 runs to 15 residues. The V gene lost 0 bases and the J gene lost 0 bases, with 7 bases spanning the gap. The germline gives CDR1 SGDLS, CDR2 YYNGEE. CDR3 coding DNA: TGTGCCAGCAGCGTAGACGGCAGCTCTGGAAACACCATATATTTT. It is translated as CASSVDGSSGNTIYF.

The CDR3 coding sequence is TGTGCCAGCAGTTTTCTTGGGACAGGGGGCCTTGAGACCCAGTACTTC. Its protein is CASSFLGTGGLETQYF. The chain links TRBV28 to TRBJ2-5; TRBD1 matches 12 bases. CDR1 is MDHEN and CDR2 is SYDVKM in the germline V gene. V was clipped by 3 bases and J by 5 bases; unmatched bases: 7. The CDR3 consists of 16 residues.

The CDR3 is CASSSRPRGDTDTQYF. The CDR3 region has the DNA TGTGCCAGCAGCTCGCGCCCGCGGGGGGACACAGATACGCAGTATTTT. The chain joins TRBV7-3 to TRBJ2-3; 8 bases line up with TRBD2. CDR3 size: 16 residues. From germline, CDR1 is SGHTA and CDR2 FQGTGA. With V trimmed by 4 bases and J by 2 bases, 8 bases remained unmatched.

The sample holds one count of this clone. This chain links TRBV6-1 with TRBJ1-2, with 8 bases fitting TRBD1. The CDR3 length is 18 residues. J was trimmed by 8 bases and V by 2 bases; bases with no gene match: 19. Germline CDR1 is MNHNS and CDR2 is SASEGT. The CDR3 sequence is CASSETTEGVWTGNGYTF. The CDR3 bases are TGTGCCAGCAGTGAAACAACCGAAGGGGTCTGGACAGGGAACGGCTACACCTTC.

This clone appeared once. In DNA, the CDR3 is TGTGCCAGCCAGACTAGCGGGGGACCGAATGAGCAGTTCTTC. This translates into CASQTSGGPNEQFF. The V gene is TRBV27, the J gene TRBJ2-1, with 12 bases lining up with TRBD2. The CDR3 has 14 amino acids. Trimming at V came to 8 bases and at J to 7 bases, leaving 6 bases not matched to a gene. From germline, CDR1 is MNHEY and CDR2 SMNVEV (reference sequence).

The chain has TRBV7-3 and TRBJ2-3; no clear D. This CDR3 region has 13 residues. Trimming removed 0 bases at V and 1 base at J, with 2 bases between. Germline loops: CDR1 SGHTA, CDR2 FQGTGA. The CDR3 nucleotides read TGTGCCAGCAGCTTAACAGGCACAGATACGCAGTATTTT. Protein: CASSLTGTDTQYF.

This sequence joins TRBV6-5 and TRBJ2-5; D call uncertain. The CDR3 totals 11 residues. The V gene lost 4 bases and the J gene lost 5 bases, with 5 bases spanning the gap. Germline CDR1 and CDR2: MNHEY and SVGAGI. CDR3 protein: CASSFGETQYF. The CDR3 DNA reads TGTGCCAGCAGTTTCGGGGAGACCCAGTACTTC.

The chain recombines TRBV6-6 with TRBJ1-1; 7 nucleotides match TRBD1. There are 14 residues in the CDR3. Germline CDR1 MNHNY, CDR2 SVGAGI (reference sequence). V gave up 0 bases and J gave up 6 bases; unmatched junction bases: 4. This chain's CDR3 is CASSYSQTGSEAFF. The CDR3 coding sequence is TGTGCCAGCAGTTACTCGCAGACAGGGTCTGAAGCTTTCTTT.

This clone came up once. The chain links TRBV4-3 to TRBJ1-4, with D maybe TRBD1 (6 bases). Germline assignment: CDR1 LGHNA and CDR2 YSLEER. This CDR3 is built from 17 residues. V dropped 1 base and J dropped 2 bases, with 14 bases sitting between them. This chain's CDR3 is CASSQVRGGATNEKLFF. The CDR3 bases are TGCGCCAGCAGCCAAGTGCGGGGGGGGGCGACTAATGAAAAACTGTTTTTT.

The V and J genes are TRBV12-3 or TRBV12-4 and TRBJ1-1; TRBD1 might be the D (6 bases). Trimming pared 4 bases from V and 10 bases from J, leaving 13 bases between. The CDR3 covers 12 residues. The chain's CDR3 is CASSWGQGIAFF. In DNA, the CDR3 is TGTGCCAGCAGTTGGGGGCAGGGGATAGCTTTCTTT.

The J gene is TRBJ2-5, the V gene TRBV5-8; 9 nucleotides match TRBD1. The CDR3 is 13 amino acids. The trim removed 4 bases at V and 4 bases at J, leaving 2 bases unmatched. Germline V gives CDR1 SGHTS, CDR2 YDEGEE. The CDR3, as DNA: TGTGCCAGCAGCCACAGGGGGCGAGAGACCCAGTACTTC. This codes for CASSHRGRETQYF.

The chain combines TRBV12-2 with TRBJ1-5. TRBV12-2 is assigned pseudogene status. The CDR3 is 17 amino acids. CDR3 nucleotides: TGTGCAAGTCGCCCTTATCGGCTTGGTTCACGCAATCAGCCCCAGCATTTT. Translating it yields CASRPYRLGSRNQPQHF.

This clone came up a few times. This sequence joins TRBV2 and TRBJ1-6, with D possibly TRBD1 on 5 matching bases. V lost 11 bases, J lost 8 bases, and 16 bases lay in between. Germline CDR1 is SNHLY and CDR2 is FYNNEI. The CDR3 runs 13 residues. This CDR3 reads CASRVDIYSPLHF. CDR3 DNA sequence: TGTGCCTCCCGGGTGGACATCTATTCACCCCTCCACTTT.

The chain recombines TRBV4-2 with TRBJ2-3; 10 bases are a match to TRBD2. CDR1 and CDR2 from the germline V gene are LGHNA and YNFKEQ. The CDR3 has 20 residues. The ends lost 4 bases at V and 1 base at J; junction bases unmatched: 17. The CDR3 spells CASSPRGPSGGLQGTDTQYF. CDR3 bases: TGTGCCAGCAGCCCCCGGGGTCCTAGCGGGGGCCTCCAGGGCACAGATACGCAGTATTTT.